This passage covers 4 T cell receptor beta chains from one sample sequenced in a study of OX40 agonist ivuxolimab in advanced cancers. Produced via immunoSEQ multiplex PCR; TCRdb's table is partial and in-frame only. The table shows roughly 14,000 clones, with around 76% occurring only once. Here the sequenced sample was CD4+ or CD8+ T cells sorted from blood, taken in a trial of the OX40 agonist ivuxolimab. The receptors derive from an adult with an advanced solid tumor such as melanoma, head and neck, liver or kidney cancer.

The gene calls are TRBV6-6 and TRBJ1-5; tentative D call: TRBD1 (6 bases). From germline, CDR1 is MNHNY and CDR2 SVGAGI (reference sequence). The CDR3 runs to 14 residues. V was cut by 1 base and J by 7 bases, with 11 bases left in between. The CDR3 coding sequence is TGTGCCAGCAGTTACTGGGCAGGGGAACAGCCCCAGCATTTT. Amino acids: CASSYWAGEQPQHF.

The rearrangement joins TRBV11-2 to TRBJ1-1; TRBD1 might be the D (6 bases). The CDR3 contains 14 residues. Germline loops: CDR1 SGHAT, CDR2 FQNNGV. V dropped 5 bases and J dropped 6 bases, with 16 bases sitting between them. The CDR3 spells CASSRQAGWAEAFF. In DNA, the CDR3 is TGTGCCAGCAGCAGACAGGCCGGTTGGGCTGAAGCTTTCTTT. The variable domain in full, with the rest retrieved from reference TRBV11-2 and TRBJ1-1, is EAGVAQSPRYKIIEKRQSVAFWCNPISGHATLYWYQQILGQGPKLLIQFQNNGVVDDSQLPKDRFSAERLKGVDSTLKIQPAKLEDSAVYLCASSRQAGWAEAFFGQGTRLTVV.

This clone was detected only once. Germline and junction disagree at one end, which may indicate a read error. The chain combines TRBV27 with TRBJ2-7, with D possibly being TRBD1 (5 bases). The V gene's germline CDR1 is MNHEY and CDR2 SMNVEV (reference sequence). This CDR3 spans 13 amino acids. CDR3 nucleotides: TGTGCCAGCGGTTTAAGGGGCGAGTACGAGCAGTACTTC. Translated: CASGLRGEYEQYF.

The chain has TRBV13 and TRBJ2-7; 12 nucleotides match TRBD2. This CDR3 region has 20 residues. V dropped 5 bases and J dropped 3; count of bases not matched to a gene: 20. The germline V gene has CDR1 PRHDT and CDR2 FYEKMQ (reference sequence). CDR3 DNA sequence: TGTGCCAGCAGCCCAAGATCCGGGACATCGACTAGCGGGAGTAACTACGAGCAGTACTTC. Translated: CASSPRSGTSTSGSNYEQYF.